One sample yielded the 8 T cell receptor beta chains listed below, sequenced in a study of shared clonotypes between healthy human individuals. Measured with immunoSEQ multiplex PCR; TCRdb has only the in-frame clones, and not every one. The sample contains approximately 2,000,000 clones, 93% of which appear only once. Naive CD8 cells lacked CD45RO, underwent positive selection for CCR7 and left out terminally differentiated effector memory CD45RA+ cells. The specimen was naive CD8+ T cells from PBMCs. Receptors were obtained from a man aged 18-30 years in good health. Some clones in this sample may be carry-over from other donors' samples.

The chain is built from TRBV30 and TRBJ2-1; D perhaps matches TRBD2 (5 bases). V lost 2 bases, J lost 5 bases, and 7 bases lay in between. Germline V gene data show CDR1 as GTSNPN and CDR2 as SVGIG (reference sequence). CDR3 size: 12 residues. The CDR3 DNA is TGTGCCTGGAGTCGGACTGACAATGAGCAGTTCTTC. Translated, it gives CAWSRTDNEQFF.

The gene calls are TRBV28 and TRBJ2-1; no firm D call. With 5 bases removed from V and 7 bases from J, the gap between germline ends came to 15 bases. The CDR3 is made up of 14 amino acids. Germline CDR1 MDHEN, CDR2 SYDVKM. The CDR3 region is CASSDYGYENEQFF. CDR3 DNA sequence: TGTGCCAGCAGTGATTACGGTTACGAGAATGAGCAGTTCTTC.

The V gene is TRBV7-9, the J gene TRBJ2-1; TRBD2 aligns across 7 bases. The V gene's germline CDR1 is SEHNR and CDR2 FQNEAQ (reference sequence). This CDR3 has 17 amino acids. The V gene end was trimmed by 3 bases and the J gene end by 7 bases; junction bases not matched to a gene: 15. The CDR3 DNA sequence: TGTGCCAGCAGCTTTCCTGCTCTTGGGGAGGGCCGAAATGAGCAGTTCTTC. It codes for CASSFPALGEGRNEQFF.

The sample holds many counts of this clone. Other DNA sequences in the sample encode the same CDR3. The chain combines TRBV2 with TRBJ2-7; 10 nucleotides match TRBD1. This CDR3 comprises 15 residues. Germline CDR1 and CDR2: SNHLY and FYNNEI. The V gene end was trimmed by 2 bases and the J gene end by 5 bases; junction bases not matched to a gene: 6. The CDR3 spells CASSEPGQGENEQYF. The CDR3 nucleotides read TGTGCCAGCAGTGAACCTGGACAGGGGGAGAACGAGCAGTACTTC. Based on the CDR3 plus reference TRBV2 and TRBJ2-7, the full variable domain is EPEVTQTPSHQVTQMGQEVILRCVPISNHLYFYWYRQILGQKVEFLVSFYNNEISEKSEIFDDQFSVERPDGSNFTLKIRSTKLEDSAMYFCASSEPGQGENEQYFGPGTRLTVT.

The genes are TRBV4-2 and TRBJ2-5; 12 nucleotides align to TRBD2. The ends lost 0 bases at V and 2 bases at J; junction bases unmatched: 13. The germline V gene has CDR1 LGHNA and CDR2 YNFKEQ. The CDR3 is 20 residues long. The CDR3 DNA reads as TGTGCCAGCAGCCAAGATTCGGCGGCTAGCGGGAGGGCCCCGCAAGAGACCCAGTACTTC. Protein: CASSQDSAASGRAPQETQYF.

CDR3 in DNA: TGTGCCAGCAGCCTCATAAATCAGCCCCAGCATTTT. Its protein product is CASSLINQPQHF. The rearrangement joins TRBV7-9 to TRBJ1-5, with D uncertain. In germline, CDR1 is SEHNR, CDR2 FQNEAQ (reference sequence). This CDR3 contains 12 residues. The V gene lost 5 bases and the J gene lost 4 bases, with 6 bases spanning the gap. Full variable domain (remainder filled in from reference TRBV7-9 and TRBJ1-5): DTGVSQNPRHKITKRGQNVTFRCDPISEHNRLYWYRQTLGQGPEFLTYFQNEAQLEKSRLLSDRFSAERPKGSFSTLEIQRTEQGDSAMYLCASSLINQPQHFGDGTRLSIL.

This clone was seen just once. The chain recombines TRBV7-6 with TRBJ2-5; no definite D call. Trimming cost V 4 bases and J 5 bases, with 14 bases left between them. The CDR3 extends over 14 amino acids. Germline CDR1 SGHVS, CDR2 FNYEAQ. This CDR3 reads CASSSLEPSETQYF. The CDR3 bases are TGTGCCAGCAGCTCCCTTGAACCTTCGGAGACCCAGTACTTC.

The gene calls are TRBV2 and TRBJ1-1, with D unclear. Deletions cut 3 bases from V and 4 bases from J, with 15 bases between. CDR3 length: 15 amino acids. The germline gives CDR1 SNHLY, CDR2 FYNNEI. The CDR3 bases are TGTGCCAGCAGTGAGGGCATCTCGGATGGCACTGAAGCTTTCTTT. Translated: CASSEGISDGTEAFF.